What follows describes a single T cell receptor beta chain. These data come from a study of metastatic and nonmetastatic thyroid tumors. TCRdb reprocessed the PCR reads using MiXCR. The sample records over 50,000 clones, less than 30% being singletons. Thyroid surgery was preceded by no treatment in any patient. Trimming took 5 bases from V and 10 from J; bases not matched to a gene: 8. CDR1 DFQATT and CDR2 SNEGSKA come from the germline V gene (reference sequence). CDR3 length equals 14 residues. Sequenced: blood. The V gene is TRBV20-1, the J gene TRBJ1-6; 10 bases line up with TRBD1. This sequence originates from a female donor with papillary thyroid cancer or a benign thyroid nodule (not recorded which). Some clones in this sample may be carry-over from other donors' samples. The CDR3 loop is CSAPRDRGDSPLHF. The CDR3 DNA reads TGCAGTGCTCCCCGGGACAGGGGAGACTCACCCCTCCACTTT.